This TCR beta chain was documented in a study of T cells expressing NK-cell markers. The V gene's germline CDR1 is SGHAT and CDR2 FQNNGV. The CDR3 totals 16 residues. TCRdb reprocessed the 5' RACE reads; each CDR3 protein has one entry and no DNA is given. In all, the sample yields around 380,000 distinct CDR3 sequences. This chain links TRBV11-2 with TRBJ2-5; the TCRdb call, TRBD2, lacks DNA for checking. This clonotype was sampled from a woman between 50 and 59 years old in good health. The sample comprised blood T cells: a sorted CD56 or NKG2C T cell subset, CD4+ or CD8+ T cells, or bulk PBMC T cells (not recorded which). CDR3 in amino acids: CASSSLREGPKETQYF.